This T cell receptor (beta chain) was retrieved from a study of T cells after yellow fever vaccination. Germline CDR1 reads SGHRS; CDR2 reads YFSETQ. This CDR3 is 17 amino acids long. The V segment lost 2 bases and the J segment 2 bases; nucleotides outside the gene matches: 12. Points on this clonotype: The antigen remains unidentified.

TCRdb called the 5' RACE reads again in MiXCR, with one record for every CDR3 protein. The sample includes a few hundred thousand distinct CDR3 sequences, roughly a sixth seen only once; the top ten take 17%. The study, taken as a whole, reports: Post-booster reappearance was seen for most primary-vaccination clones (96% CD4, about 90% CD8).

Sequencing was performed on PBMCs, taken 5 days after the first yellow fever vaccination. The rearrangement uses TRBV5-1 and TRBJ2-5, with 7 nucleotides matching TRBD2. This sequence was found in a man aged 18-30 years who received the YFV17D yellow fever vaccine. The DNA for the CDR3 is TGCGCCAGCAGCTTCGGCGCGGTAGCGGGCATACAAGAGACCCAGTACTTC. Translating gives CASSFGAVAGIQETQYF. Based on the CDR3 plus reference TRBV5-1 and TRBJ2-5, the full variable domain is KAGVTQTPRYLIKTRGQQVTLSCSPISGHRSVSWYQQTPGQGLQFLFEYFSETQRNKGNFPGRFSGRQFSNSRSEMNVSTLELGDSALYLCASSFGAVAGIQETQYFGPGTRLLVL.